The clone carrying this T cell receptor beta chain occurred once. Its target is not known. A junction end diverges from the germline sequence, so it may reflect a read error. The sample has other DNA sequences that encode this CDR3 too. This sample was taken from a study of PD-1 blockade in classical Hodgkin lymphoma. Study observations and caveats: Lower baseline TCR diversity was reported for newly diagnosed patients than for healthy donors.

CDR3 size: 15 residues. CDR1 and CDR2 (germline): MNHEY, SVGAGI. Brentuximab vedotin exposure varied among the patients, all of whom had relapsed after autologous stem cell transplantation. Profiling relied on immunoSEQ multiplex PCR, and the TCRdb table lists in-frame clones only, not all of them. Seen here are around 100,000 clones, around 89% observed once, and the top ten hold under 8%. The TCR originated in a human donor with classical Hodgkin lymphoma. This material consisted of peripheral blood mononuclear cells (PBMCs), taken before the second cycle of nivolumab. This chain connects TRBV6-5 to TRBJ1-2; TRBD1 agrees at 8 bases. CDR3 nucleotide sequence: TGCGCCAGCAGTGCGGGGACAGGTGCTAACTATGGCTACACCTTC. Its protein product is CASSAGTGANYGYTF.